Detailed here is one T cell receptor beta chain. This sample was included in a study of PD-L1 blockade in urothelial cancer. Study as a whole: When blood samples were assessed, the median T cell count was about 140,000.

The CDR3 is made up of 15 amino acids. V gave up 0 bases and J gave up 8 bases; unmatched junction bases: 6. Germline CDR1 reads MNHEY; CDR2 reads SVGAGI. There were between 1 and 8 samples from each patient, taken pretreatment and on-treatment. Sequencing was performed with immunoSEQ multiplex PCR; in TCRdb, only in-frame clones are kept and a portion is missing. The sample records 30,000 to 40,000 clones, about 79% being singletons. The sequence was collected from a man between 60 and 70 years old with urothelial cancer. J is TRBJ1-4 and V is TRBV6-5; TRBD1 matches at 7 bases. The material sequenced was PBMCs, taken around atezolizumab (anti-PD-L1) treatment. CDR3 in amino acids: CASSYSTGSSEKLFF. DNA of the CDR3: TGTGCCAGCAGTTACTCGACAGGGTCCAGCGAAAAACTGTTTTTT.